These 29 T cell receptor beta chains came from one sample sequenced in a study of Graves' ophthalmopathy and Graves' hyperthyroidism. TCR beta CDR3 amplification used RNA transcripts. RT-PCR in the first round used HTBI primers; a second-round multiplex PCR followed. One entry per CDR3 protein results from TCRdb running MiXCR on the multiplex PCR reads. Of some 1.1 million distinct CDR3 sequences in the sample, about two fifths were seen once. Sequenced material: peripheral blood or thyroid tissue (not recorded which). These receptors all come from an adult man with Graves' hyperthyroidism.

This clonotype has ten or more counts. V is TRBV29-1 and J is TRBJ2-7; possibly TRBD1 or TRBD2 for D (5 bases each). This CDR3 is 13 amino acids long. Trimming stripped 7 bases from V and 2 bases from J, with 15 bases between. Germline CDR1 is SQVTM and CDR2 is ANQGSEA. Here the CDR3 reads CSAGTSLTYEQYF. The CDR3 DNA follows: TGCAGCGCAGGGACCTCCCTCACCTACGAGCAGTACTTC.

In this sample, this clonotype turned up many times. V usage is TRBV15 and J usage is TRBJ2-5, with TRBD1 as a possible D gene (6 bases). Looked up from germline, CDR1 is LNHNV and CDR2 is YYDKDF (reference sequence). V was clipped by 1 base and J by 5 bases, with 17 bases between them. The CDR3 extends over 16 amino acids. CDR3 nucleotides: TGTGCCACCAGCAGAGGTTTGGGGGCTACCGATGAGACCCAGTACTTC. Protein product: CATSRGLGATDETQYF.

V usage is TRBV12-3 or TRBV12-4 and J usage is TRBJ1-1; D perhaps matches TRBD1 (6 bases). Trimming took 8 bases from V and 4 from J, leaving 20 bases between them. This CDR3 is 15 amino acids long. The CDR3 region is CASGEGGGGGTEAFF. The CDR3 nucleotides are TGTGCCAGCGGCGAAGGTGGAGGGGGAGGCACTGAAGCTTTCTTT.

With regard to this clonotype: The CDR3 ends on some other residue instead of the conserved phenylalanine or tryptophan, so this is likely a read error. The DNA is left out, because the CDR3 cannot be placed on it with certainty; the CDR3 is given as TCRdb lists it. The CDR3 protein is CASSPGGG. J is TRBJ1-4 and V is TRBV12-3 or TRBV12-4; whether TRBD1, the table's D call, matches the DNA was not checked. The CDR3 is 8 residues long, counting both termini.

The gene calls are TRBV7-9 and TRBJ2-7, with 9 bases lining up with TRBD1. Unmatched junction bases numbered 5, after V lost 4 bases and J lost 1 base. Germline V lookup: CDR1 SEHNR, CDR2 FQNEAQ (reference sequence). The CDR3 consists of 15 residues. The CDR3, as DNA: TGTGCCAGCAGCTCAAGGACAGGGGCGTCCTACGAGCAGTACTTC. Residues: CASSSRTGASYEQYF.

This clonotype has a handful of counts. The J gene is TRBJ2-5, the V gene TRBV18, with a weak D call TRBD1 (5 bases). This CDR3 has 11 residues. The germline V gene has CDR1 KGHSH and CDR2 LQKENI. The ends were cut back, 8 bases at V and 4 bases at J, with 8 bases in the middle. The CDR3 loop is CASLRGETQYF. CDR3 in DNA: TGTGCCAGCCTTAGGGGAGAGACCCAGTACTTC.

CDR3 coding DNA: TGTGCCAGCAGCCTCCACCAGCCTAGCGGGGGGGGGACCCAGTACTTC. Its protein is CASSLHQPSGGGTQYF. The rearrangement links TRBV2 to TRBJ2-5; 12 bases are a match to TRBD2. The CDR3 loop spans 16 amino acids. CDR1 is SNHLY and CDR2 is FYNNEI in the germline V gene. V dropped 6 bases and J dropped 7; count of bases not matched to a gene: 12.

V and J are TRBV7-2 and TRBJ1-2; tentative D call: TRBD1 (5 bases). This CDR3 contains 14 residues. Trimming took 7 bases from V and 4 from J, leaving 16 bases between them. The germline CDR1 and CDR2 sequences are SGHTA and FQGNSA. CDR3 sequence: CASTAGGVGYGYTF. The CDR3 nucleotides are TGTGCCAGCACTGCTGGGGGGGTAGGCTATGGCTACACCTTC.

This clonotype was found many times. V gene TRBV2 combines with J gene TRBJ1-5; possible D gene TRBD1, 5 bases. CDR1 and CDR2 (germline): SNHLY, FYNNEI. V shed 7 bases and J shed 4 bases, with 17 bases lying between them. The CDR3 length is 15 residues. In DNA form, the CDR3 reads TGTGCCAGCAATATGGGGGAAAAAGCTAATCAGCCCCAGCATTTT. This codes for CASNMGEKANQPQHF.

This clonotype showed up just a few times. V is TRBV12-5 and J is TRBJ2-2; D call uncertain. The length of the CDR3 is 14 residues. Trimming cost V 3 bases and J 6 bases, with 11 bases left between them. The V gene's germline CDR1 is LGHNT and CDR2 FRNRAP. DNA for the CDR3: TGTGCTAGTGGTTTATTAAGTCCCTCCGGGGAGCTGTTTTTT. It is translated as CASGLLSPSGELFF.

The chain employs TRBV2 and TRBJ2-7, with 9 bases that match TRBD2. Germline V CDR1 and CDR2: SNHLY, FYNNEI. The CDR3 extends over 16 amino acids. The trim removed 5 bases at V and 1 base at J, leaving 9 bases unmatched. CDR3 nucleotide sequence: TGTGCCAGCAGTCCTACGGTTAGCGGGAGATCCTACGAGCAGTACTTC. It yields the protein CASSPTVSGRSYEQYF.

This clonotype has only one observation. The chain is built from TRBV14 and TRBJ2-2; the D gene is possibly TRBD1 (6 bases). Germline V gives CDR1 SGHDN, CDR2 FVKESK. The CDR3 has 15 residues. V lost 1 base, J lost 5 bases, and 11 bases lay in between. In DNA form, the CDR3 reads TGTGCCAGCAGCCAAGGCAGGGGCCTTACCGGGGAGCTGTTTTTT. This translates into CASSQGRGLTGELFF. Filled out from reference TRBV14 and TRBJ2-2, the complete variable domain reads EAGVTQFPSHSVIEKGQTVTLRCDPISGHDNLYWYRRVMGKEIKFLLHFVKESKQDESGMPNNRFLAERTGGTYSTLKVQPAELEDSGVYFCASSQGRGLTGELFFGEGSRLTVL.

V is TRBV29-1 and J is TRBJ2-5; D not certain. With 4 bases removed from V and 11 bases from J, the gap between germline ends came to 17 bases. This CDR3 spans 12 amino acids. CDR1 and CDR2 (germline): SQVTM, ANQGSEA. Written as DNA, the CDR3 is TGCAGCGTTGCCAGCAGGCACAAGGCGCAGTACTTC. Translation gives CSVASRHKAQYF.

The chain carries TRBV5-6 and TRBJ2-7; perhaps TRBD1 as D (6 bases). The CDR3 extends over 12 amino acids. Trimming stripped 3 bases from V and 10 bases from J, with 14 bases between. Germline assignment: CDR1 SGHDT and CDR2 YYEEEE. CDR3 bases: TGTGCCAGCAGCTCACAACCGGGACATCAGTACTTC. Its translation: CASSSQPGHQYF.

This clonotype appeared many times. The J gene is TRBJ2-7, the V gene TRBV29-1; 7 bases are shared with TRBD2. Germline V CDR1 and CDR2: SQVTM, ANQGSEA. The CDR3 is 13 residues long. V shed 3 bases, J shed 2 bases, and the junction held 4 bases outside the gene matches. This CDR3 is CSVEGGGAYEQYF. The CDR3, as DNA: TGCAGCGTTGAGGGGGGAGGGGCCTACGAGCAGTACTTC.

The chain joins TRBV20-1 to TRBJ2-7, with D tentatively TRBD1 or TRBD2 (5 bases each). From germline, CDR1 is DFQATT and CDR2 SNEGSKA (reference sequence). The V gene lost 5 bases and the J gene lost 7 bases, with 21 bases spanning the gap. CDR3 length equals 14 residues. The CDR3 DNA follows: TGCAGTGCTGGAAAAGCACGAAACGAGGGGGAGCAGTACTTC. It yields the protein CSAGKARNEGEQYF.

This clonotype was observed a handful of times. A read error may explain this, as a much larger clone is one base away. CDR3 sequence: CASSWDSSYNSPLHF. The CDR3 DNA reads TGTGCCAGCAGTTGGGACAGCTCCTATAATTCACCCCTCCACTTT. V gene TRBV6-1 combines with J gene TRBJ1-6, with 7 bases that match TRBD1. Trimming at V came to 5 bases and at J to 0 bases, leaving 1 base not matched to a gene. CDR1 and CDR2 from the germline V gene are MNHNS and SASEGT. This CDR3 region has 15 residues.

This chain joins TRBV7-9 and TRBJ2-5, with unresolved D. CDR1 and CDR2 (germline): SEHNR, FQNEAQ (reference sequence). CDR3 length equals 12 residues. With 7 bases removed from V and 9 bases from J, the gap between germline ends came to 15 bases. CDR3 nucleotide sequence: TGTGCCAGCACCAACCGTGGGCAGCCCCAGTACTTC. Translated: CASTNRGQPQYF.

As concerns this clonotype: An end of the junction differs from the germline gene, which may be a read error. The chain links TRBV7-2 to TRBJ1-1, with 10 bases matching TRBD1. CDR1 SGHTA and CDR2 FQGNSA come from the germline V gene. This CDR3 comprises 14 residues. Here the CDR3 reads CASSHGTGASESFF. In DNA, the CDR3 is TGCGCCAGCAGCCATGGGACAGGGGCGTCAGAATCTTTCTTT. Using reference TRBV7-2 and TRBJ1-1 for the parts outside the CDR3, the full variable domain is GAGVSQSPSNKVTEKGKDVELRCDPISGHTALYWYRQSLGQGLEFLIYFQGNSAPDKSGLPSDRFSAERTGGSVSTLTIQRTQQEDSAVYLCASSHGTGASESFFGQGTRLTVV.

This clonotype has at least ten counts. The rearrangement links TRBV14 to TRBJ2-7; TRBD1 might be the D (5 bases). The CDR3 is 14 amino acids. Trimming left V 6 bases short and J 2 bases short, with 14 bases between. Germline V gene lookup returns CDR1 SGHDN and CDR2 FVKESK. The CDR3, as DNA: TGTGCCAGCAGGGGGATCGACAGCCCCTACGAGCAGTACTTC. Translation gives CASRGIDSPYEQYF.

This clonotype was detected many times. The chain uses TRBV24-1 and TRBJ2-2, with D perhaps TRBD1 (6 bases). Germline V gene sequence: CDR1 KGHDR, CDR2 SFDVKD. V lost 4 bases, J lost 1 base, and 9 bases lay in between. The CDR3 is made up of 15 amino acids. The CDR3 region has the DNA TGTGCCACCAGTGAAGGACAGTTGAACACCGGGGAGCTGTTTTTT. The encoded protein is CATSEGQLNTGELFF.

Notes on this clonotype: This may be a read error: a much more frequent sequence differs by one nucleotide. The chain has TRBV7-2 and TRBJ2-5; a possible D gene is TRBD1 (5 bases). Germline loops: CDR1 SGHTA, CDR2 FQGNSA. The CDR3 sequence is 12 residues long. The CDR3 DNA is TGCGCCAGCAGCCAGGGAAAAGAGGCCCAGTACTTC. It translates to CASSQGKEAQYF.

The chain joins TRBV10-2 to TRBJ1-2, with D possibly TRBD1 on 6 matching bases. Per the germline V gene, CDR1 is WSHSY and CDR2 is SAAADI. V dropped 2 bases and J dropped 0 bases, with 10 bases sitting between them. The CDR3 runs 15 residues. The CDR3 region has the DNA TGCGCCAGCAGTGAGCCGGGACACTCTAACTATGGCTACACCTTC. Encoded protein: CASSEPGHSNYGYTF.

The chain has TRBV5-5 and TRBJ1-5, with D possibly matching TRBD1 (6 bases). Germline-derived CDR1 and CDR2 are SGHKS and YYEKEE (reference sequence). The CDR3 covers 14 residues. V lost 2 bases to trimming and J lost 5 bases, with 11 bases between them. The CDR3 sequence: CASSFGGADQPQHF. As DNA, the CDR3 is TGTGCCAGCAGCTTCGGGGGGGCGGATCAGCCCCAGCATTTT. The whole variable domain, filled in from reference TRBV5-5 and TRBJ1-5, reads DAGVTQSPTHLIKTRGQQVTLRCSPISGHKSVSWYQQVLGQGPQFIFQYYEKEERGRGNFPDRFSARQFPNYSSELNVNALLLGDSALYLCASSFGGADQPQHFGDGTRLSIL.

This clonotype was seen only once. This chain joins TRBV7-2 and TRBJ1-4, with 9 bases identical to TRBD1. From germline, CDR1 is SGHTA and CDR2 FQGNSA. The CDR3 runs to 13 residues. V shed 5 bases, J shed 8 bases, and the junction held 3 bases outside the gene matches. CDR3 coding DNA: TGTGCCAGCAGCGGGACAGGGACGGAAAAACTGTTTTTT. This gives the protein CASSGTGTEKLFF. The complete variable domain, with remaining parts taken from reference TRBV7-2 and TRBJ1-4, reads GAGVSQSPSNKVTEKGKDVELRCDPISGHTALYWYRQSLGQGLEFLIYFQGNSAPDKSGLPSDRFSAERTGGSVSTLTIQRTQQEDSAVYLCASSGTGTEKLFFGSGTQLSVL.

This clonotype was detected a few times. J is TRBJ2-7 and V is TRBV6-5, with D possibly TRBD2 on 5 matching bases. Germline V CDR1 and CDR2: MNHEY, SVGAGI. This CDR3 comprises 19 residues. Between the trimmed V and J ends, which lost 4 bases and 0 bases, there was a span of 25 bases. In nucleotides, the CDR3 is TGTGCCAGCAGTTTTTTAACGCCGGGATTGAGTCCCAGCTCCTACGAGCAGTACTTC. It is translated as CASSFLTPGLSPSSYEQYF.

The V and J genes are TRBV9 and TRBJ2-2, with D uncertain. This CDR3 contains 13 residues. The germline CDR1 and CDR2 sequences are SGDLS and YYNGEE. V was trimmed by 0 bases and J by 6 bases, leaving 6 bases between them. The CDR3 loop is CASSVVLPGELFF. DNA of the CDR3: TGTGCCAGCAGCGTAGTCCTTCCCGGGGAGCTGTTTTTT. The full variable domain, rest sourced from reference TRBV9 and TRBJ2-2, is DSGVTQTPKHLITATGQRVTLRCSPRSGDLSVYWYQQSLDQGLQFLIQYYNGEERAKGNILERFSAQQFPDLHSELNLSSLELGDSALYFCASSVVLPGELFFGEGSRLTVL.

With respect to this clonotype: One end of the junction does not line up with germline, which may come from a read error. V and J are TRBV20-1 and TRBJ2-2, with 8 bases identical to TRBD1. The germline V gene encodes CDR1 DFQATT and CDR2 SNEGSKA (reference sequence). The CDR3 runs 14 residues. Here the CDR3 reads CSAGRTGNTGGLFF. CDR3 bases: TGCAGTGCTGGTCGGACAGGGAACACCGGGGGGCTGTTTTTT.

The rearrangement links TRBV12-3 or TRBV12-4 to TRBJ2-5; no firm D call. The V and J ends lost 6 bases and 1 base respectively, with 21 bases between them. This CDR3 spans 17 amino acids. CDR3 sequence reads: CASSTVTPNTRQETQYF. In DNA, the CDR3 is TGTGCCAGCAGCACCGTGACTCCCAATACCCGCCAAGAGACCCAGTACTTC.